This T cell receptor (beta chain) came from a study of blood T cell repertoires in COVID-19. Overall study: Acute and convalescent COVID-19 samples came from the United States, Italy and Spain. T cells, B-cell-depleted T cells, or PBMCs provided the cDNA or gDNA that served as material.

This clone showed up just a few times. Source study methods: Reference gene primers were amplified, and this amplification served to estimate nucleated cell counts. Measured with immunoSEQ multiplex PCR; TCRdb has only the in-frame clones, and not every one. The DNA was the basis for D and trimming; V, J and clone size are from that table. Of about 45,000 clones listed, approximately 80% are singletons. This CDR3 spans 13 amino acids. CDR1 and CDR2 from the germline V gene are SGHRS and YFSETQ. With 2 bases removed from V and 4 bases from J, the gap between germline ends came to 7 bases. This sequence joins TRBV5-1 and TRBJ1-5; possible D gene TRBD1, 6 bases. The receptor comes from a man aged 70-80 years with acute or convalescent COVID-19. Sequencing was done on a sample of peripheral blood. The CDR3 sequence is CASSFDRNQPQHF. The CDR3 DNA reads as TGCGCCAGCAGCTTTGACAGGAATCAGCCCCAGCATTTT.